These T cell receptor beta chains were read from a single sample in a study of OX40 agonist ivuxolimab in advanced cancers. Measured with immunoSEQ multiplex PCR; TCRdb has only the in-frame clones, and not every one. This repertoire shows more than 15,000 clones, roughly 70% found once; its top ten account for about a quarter. The sequencing used CD4+ or CD8+ T cells sorted from blood, collected in a trial of the OX40 agonist ivuxolimab. These receptors were collected from an adult with an advanced solid tumor such as melanoma, head and neck, liver or kidney cancer. Each CDR3 is given with its conserved first and last residue. Fields, in order: V gene, J gene, clone size, D gene, CDR3 length, CDR3 protein, CDR3 DNA. The D gene is left open where the match is weak. Not every row has a clone size; where given, it reads once, few, many or a size class.

V: TRBV5-3; J: TRBJ2-2; size: once; D: TRBD2; length: 15; CDR3: CARSLASGRTGELFF; DNA: TGTGCCAGAAGCTTGGCTAGCGGGAGGACCGGGGAGCTGTTTTTT
V: TRBV27; J: TRBJ2-7; size: -; D: -; length: 14; CDR3: CASSLSLSSYEQYF; DNA: TGTGCCAGCAGTTTATCCCTGTCTAGCTACGAGCAGTACTTC
V: TRBV7-3; J: TRBJ1-2; size: -; D: -; length: 13; CDR3: CASSLGGFYGYTF; DNA: TGTGCCAGCAGCTTAGGGGGGTTCTATGGCTACACCTTC
V: TRBV7-3; J: TRBJ2-1; size: once; D: -; length: 13; CDR3: CASSLSSYNEQFF; DNA: TGTGCCAGCAGTTTAAGCTCCTACAATGAGCAGTTCTTC
V: TRBV5-4; J: TRBJ2-3; size: once; D: TRBD2; length: 16; CDR3: CASSTGLAGVTDTQYF; DNA: TGTGCCAGCAGCACCGGACTAGCGGGGGTCACAGATACGCAGTATTTT
V: TRBV11-2; J: TRBJ1-4; size: -; D: -; length: 15; CDR3: CASSPGSATNEKLFF; DNA: TGTGCCAGCAGCCCCGGGTCTGCAACTAATGAAAAACTGTTTTTT
V: TRBV6-6; J: TRBJ2-7; size: -; D: -; length: 12; CDR3: CASSYQGSEQYF; DNA: TGTGCCAGCAGTTACCAGGGTAGCGAGCAGTACTTC
V: TRBV6-1; J: TRBJ1-4; size: once; D: -; length: 14; CDR3: CASRVVPTNEKLFF; DNA: TGTGCCAGCAGGGTAGTACCAACTAATGAAAAACTGTTTTTT
V: TRBV6-5; J: TRBJ2-1; size: -; D: TRBD2; length: 16; CDR3: CASSSWGGLAYNEQFF; DNA: TGTGCCAGCAGTTCCTGGGGGGGACTAGCGTACAATGAGCAGTTCTTC
V: TRBV28; J: TRBJ1-2; size: -; D: -; length: 14; CDR3: CASSFGWGGYGYTF; DNA: TGTGCCAGCAGTTTCGGCTGGGGGGGCTATGGCTACACCTTC
V: TRBV7-9; J: TRBJ2-5; size: once; D: TRBD2; length: 16; CDR3: CASSFSGGLNQETQYF; DNA: TGTGCCAGCAGCTTTAGCGGGGGGCTGAACCAAGAGACCCAGTACTTC
V: TRBV10-2; J: TRBJ1-1; size: -; D: TRBD1; length: 14; CDR3: CASRPGQGNTEAFF; DNA: TGCGCCTCCCGCCCGGGACAGGGGAACACTGAAGCTTTCTTT
V: TRBV7-6; J: TRBJ2-6; size: -; D: TRBD1; length: 18; CDR3: CASSPFPLDRAGANVLTF; DNA: TGTGCCAGCAGCCCTTTCCCCCTGGACAGGGCTGGGGCCAACGTCCTGACTTTC
V: TRBV7-6; J: TRBJ2-3; size: -; D: TRBD2; length: 16; CDR3: CASSLGLAGHTDTQYF; DNA: TGTGCCAGCAGCTTAGGGCTAGCGGGACACACAGATACGCAGTATTTT
V: TRBV7-9; J: TRBJ2-7; size: -; D: -; length: 13; CDR3: CASSPIRSYEQYF; DNA: TGTGCCAGCAGCCCAATCAGAAGCTACGAGCAGTACTTC
V: TRBV25-1; J: TRBJ1-1; size: -; D: TRBD1; length: 15; CDR3: CASTPVGTGGSEAFF; DNA: TGTGCCAGCACCCCAGTCGGGACAGGGGGATCTGAAGCTTTCTTT
V: TRBV25-1; J: TRBJ2-5; size: -; D: -; length: 13; CDR3: CASSWDKQETQYF; DNA: TGTGCCAGCAGTTGGGACAAACAAGAGACCCAGTACTTC
V: TRBV27; J: TRBJ2-5; size: -; D: -; length: 14; CDR3: CASSLAGHQETQYF; DNA: TGTGCCAGCAGTTTAGCGGGACATCAAGAGACCCAGTACTTC
V: TRBV9; J: TRBJ2-5; size: -; D: TRBD2; length: 18; CDR3: CASSASSGLAGAAETQYF; DNA: TGTGCCAGCAGCGCCAGCTCGGGACTAGCGGGAGCGGCGGAGACCCAGTACTTC
V: TRBV11-2; J: TRBJ2-7; size: -; D: -; length: 13; CDR3: CASSLLGGDEQYF; DNA: TGTGCCAGCAGCCTTCTTGGAGGCGACGAGCAGTACTTC
V: TRBV5-1; J: TRBJ2-5; size: -; D: TRBD1; length: 15; CDR3: CASSPGQGSQETQYF; DNA: TGCGCCAGCAGCCCAGGACAGGGCTCCCAAGAGACCCAGTACTTC
V: TRBV6-6; J: TRBJ2-7; size: -; D: TRBD2; length: 14; CDR3: CASSYAGGSYEQYF; DNA: TGTGCCAGCAGTTACGCGGGGGGCTCCTACGAGCAGTACTTC
V: TRBV7-2; J: TRBJ1-2; size: -; D: -; length: 11; CDR3: CASSLGRNYTF; DNA: TGTGCCAGCAGCTTAGGGCGGAACTACACCTTC
V: TRBV9; J: TRBJ2-5; size: once; D: -; length: 12; CDR3: CASSPFGETQYF; DNA: TGTGCCAGCAGCCCCTTCGGGGAGACCCAGTACTTC
V: TRBV4-1; J: TRBJ2-7; size: -; D: TRBD1; length: 16; CDR3: CASSLTGDGLSYEQYF; DNA: TGCGCCAGCAGCCTAACAGGGGACGGCCTCTCCTACGAGCAGTACTTC
V: TRBV27; J: TRBJ1-2; size: -; D: -; length: 15; CDR3: CASGITGGLGYGYTF; DNA: TGTGCCAGCGGCATTACTGGGGGGCTGGGCTATGGCTACACCTTC
V: TRBV7-8; J: TRBJ2-5; size: -; D: TRBD2; length: 16; CDR3: CASSFPIAGPQETQYF; DNA: TGTGCCAGCAGCTTCCCAATAGCGGGTCCGCAAGAGACCCAGTACTTC
V: TRBV7-8; J: TRBJ2-7; size: -; D: TRBD1; length: 15; CDR3: CASSQFRDSSYEQYF; DNA: TGTGCCAGCAGCCAATTCCGGGACAGCTCCTACGAGCAGTACTTC
V: TRBV2; J: TRBJ1-1; size: -; D: -; length: 14; CDR3: CASTRRAPRAEAFF; DNA: TGTGCCAGCACCCGGCGGGCCCCTCGAGCTGAAGCTTTCTTT
V: TRBV2; J: TRBJ2-7; size: -; D: -; length: 12; CDR3: CASQGGGYEQYF; DNA: TGTGCCAGCCAAGGGGGGGGGTACGAGCAGTACTTC
V: TRBV7-9; J: TRBJ2-5; size: -; D: -; length: 14; CDR3: CASSEDLFQETQYF; DNA: TGTGCCAGCAGCGAGGACTTGTTCCAAGAGACCCAGTACTTC
V: TRBV9; J: TRBJ2-3; size: -; D: TRBD1; length: 15; CDR3: CASSPRDRVTDTQYF; DNA: TGTGCCAGCAGCCCCCGGGACAGGGTCACAGATACGCAGTATTTT
V: TRBV27; J: TRBJ2-7; size: -; D: -; length: 14; CDR3: CASSLGNSGDEQYF; DNA: TGTGCCAGCAGTTTGGGTAACAGTGGAGACGAGCAGTACTTC
V: TRBV4-3; J: TRBJ1-1; size: -; D: -; length: 14; CDR3: CASSQDGGDTEAFF; DNA: TGCGCCAGCAGCCAAGATGGGGGTGACACTGAAGCTTTCTTT
V: TRBV11-2; J: TRBJ2-3; size: once; D: -; length: 15; CDR3: CASSLVYSVTDTQYF; DNA: TGTGCCAGCAGCTTAGTTTACAGCGTAACAGATACGCAGTATTTT
V: TRBV28; J: TRBJ2-7; size: -; D: TRBD2; length: 14; CDR3: CASSLVGGSYEQYF; DNA: TGTGCCAGCAGTTTAGTGGGAGGGAGTTACGAGCAGTACTTC